This is a list of T cell receptor beta chains from one sample in a study of T cells in localized non-small cell lung cancer. Repertoires were generated with immunoSEQ multiplex PCR, while TCRdb's copy carries only in-frame clones and drops some. Of under 40,000 clones in the sample, 93% were seen once. Specimen: peripheral blood, collected before any cancer treatment. The receptor set was obtained from a female donor of 60 years or more with stage I lung adenocarcinoma. Each CDR3 is given with its conserved first and last residue. A D gene is named only where the DNA matches it firmly. Size values are once, few and many counts, or a class for expanded clones, and some rows have none.

V gene	D gene	J gene	clone size	CDR3 protein
TRBV28	-	TRBJ1-2	once	CASTPRGAGYTF
TRBV4-3	-	TRBJ1-4	-	CASRAVGGDEKLFF
TRBV9	-	TRBJ1-2	-	CASSSHWTYGYTF
TRBV20-1	TRBD1	TRBJ1-1	-	CSARERTGAFF
TRBV5-1	TRBD1	TRBJ1-1	-	CASSPGQGEAFF
TRBV6-5	TRBD2	TRBJ2-5	-	CASSYSAGLKETQYF
TRBV7-2	TRBD1	TRBJ2-1	-	CASSLVQGGPYNEQFF
TRBV30	TRBD1	TRBJ1-2	-	CAWTRDRASGYTF
TRBV2	-	TRBJ2-1	-	CASSEAGPYNEQFF
TRBV30	TRBD2	TRBJ2-1	-	CAWRSGRSYNEQFF
TRBV6-5	-	TRBJ1-2	-	CASSYSGYGYTF
TRBV9	-	TRBJ1-2	-	CASSLGGGGYTF
TRBV6-6	-	TRBJ2-7	-	CASSYSGGDTYEQYF
TRBV6-5	TRBD1	TRBJ1-1	-	CASSSSTGGTEAFF
TRBV30	-	TRBJ2-6	-	CAWSTGPGRASGANVLTF
TRBV7-9	TRBD2	TRBJ2-3	-	CATGLASTDTQYF
TRBV10-3	TRBD2	TRBJ2-1	-	CAISDSGRGSSYNEQFF
TRBV11-2	-	TRBJ1-2	-	CASSSVRKSANYGYTF
TRBV4-1	-	TRBJ1-5	-	CASKRAEGETFGNQPQHF
TRBV10-1	-	TRBJ2-6	-	CASSEWDGSSGANVLTF
TRBV11-2	-	TRBJ1-2	-	CASSAATDYGYTF
TRBV5-1	-	TRBJ2-3	-	CASSFGGSTDTQYF
TRBV7-2	TRBD1	TRBJ1-1	-	CASSWEQGAEAFF
TRBV6-6	-	TRBJ2-3	-	CASSYGSLSTDTQYF
TRBV15	-	TRBJ1-4	once	CATSGTATNEKLFF
TRBV7-8	-	TRBJ2-7	-	CASSLAGGPTYEQYF
TRBV5-4	-	TRBJ1-2	-	CASSIIGQGLAF
TRBV4-1	-	TRBJ1-1	-	CASSQERTRGGTEAFF
TRBV18	-	TRBJ2-1	-	CASSRQLNEQFF
TRBV4-3	-	TRBJ1-2	-	CASSQERGGNYGYTF
TRBV6-6	TRBD2	TRBJ2-3	-	CASSFGLAGPTDTQYF
TRBV11-3	-	TRBJ2-5	-	CASSLGSSEQETQYF
TRBV2	-	TRBJ1-1	-	CASSEAYWGGAFF
TRBV30	-	TRBJ1-1	few	CAWGAGTEAFF
TRBV5-4	-	TRBJ1-3	once	CASSFRSGTIYF
TRBV2	-	TRBJ1-6	-	CASSGTYRNSPLHF
TRBV7-9	TRBD1	TRBJ1-2	once	CASSLGGQERSGYTF
TRBV7-9	-	TRBJ2-2	-	CASSLYRANTGELFF
TRBV19	-	TRBJ2-5	-	CASRPSSGVQETQYF
TRBV6-1	TRBD1	TRBJ2-3	once	CASSEGTGIGTDTQYF
TRBV18	-	TRBJ1-5	-	CASSPGVGLYSNQPQHF
TRBV19	-	TRBJ1-4	-	CASSVDTLEEKLFF
TRBV19	TRBD2	TRBJ2-3	-	CASSISSGVADTQYF
TRBV7-9	-	TRBJ2-5	-	CASSLERFGGETQYF
TRBV19	-	TRBJ2-2	-	CASSFRTNTGELFF
TRBV6-1	-	TRBJ2-6	once	CASSDGGTVGANVLTF
TRBV15	-	TRBJ2-3	-	CATSRDWGVADTQYF
TRBV9	TRBD2	TRBJ2-7	-	CASSVASGVTYEQYF
TRBV20-1	-	TRBJ2-1	-	CSARLHSEQFF
TRBV27	-	TRBJ2-7	once	CASKGGGGLFYEQYF
TRBV6-5	-	TRBJ1-2	-	CASSYRQGNYGYTF
TRBV19	TRBD2	TRBJ2-3	-	CASSNLQTSGIRADTQYF
TRBV15	-	TRBJ2-1	-	CATSRDRAGFYNEQFF
TRBV27	-	TRBJ2-1	-	CASSLWGNEQFF
TRBV4-3	-	TRBJ1-2	-	CASSQEWARGRDGYTF
TRBV15	-	TRBJ2-7	-	CATSRAQGDEQYF
TRBV7-3	TRBD1	TRBJ1-1	-	CASSLAGTGITEAFF
TRBV10-3	-	TRBJ2-7	once	CAISPVSNGLYEQYF
TRBV18	-	TRBJ2-5	-	CASSPITSGRRREAQYF
TRBV6-5	-	TRBJ2-7	-	CASSSWNPSSYEQYF